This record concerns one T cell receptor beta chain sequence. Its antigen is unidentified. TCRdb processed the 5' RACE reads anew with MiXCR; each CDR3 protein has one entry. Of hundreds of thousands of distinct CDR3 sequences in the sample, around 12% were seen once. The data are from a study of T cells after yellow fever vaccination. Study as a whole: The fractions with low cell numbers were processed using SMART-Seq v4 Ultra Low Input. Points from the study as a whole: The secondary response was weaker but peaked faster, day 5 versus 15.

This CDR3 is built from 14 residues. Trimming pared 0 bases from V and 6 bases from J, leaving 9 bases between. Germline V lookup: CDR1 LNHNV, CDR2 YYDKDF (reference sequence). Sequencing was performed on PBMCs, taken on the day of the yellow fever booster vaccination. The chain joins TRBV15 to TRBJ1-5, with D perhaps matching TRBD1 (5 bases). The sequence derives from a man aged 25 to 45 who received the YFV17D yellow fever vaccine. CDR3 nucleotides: TGTGCCACCAGCAGAGAGGGGGGAGGTCAGCCCCAGCATTTT. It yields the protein CATSREGGGQPQHF.